These 8 T cell receptor beta chains came from one sample sequenced in a study of shared clonotypes between healthy human individuals. Selected positively for CCR7 and CD45RO-negative, naive CD8 cells excluded terminally differentiated effector memory CD45RA+ cells. Repertoires were generated with immunoSEQ multiplex PCR, while TCRdb's copy carries only in-frame clones and drops some. Of hundreds of thousands of clones in the sample, about 95% were seen once. Sample: naive CD8+ T cells sorted from blood. The origin of the receptors is a woman aged 25 to 39 in good health.

The chain joins TRBV4-1 to TRBJ1-5; D is undetermined. V was trimmed by 0 bases and J by 0 bases, leaving 12 bases between them. Germline lookup yields CDR1 MGHRA and CDR2 YSYEKL. The CDR3 sequence is 17 residues long. CDR3 region: CASSQDLAADSNQPQHF. The CDR3 DNA reads as TGCGCCAGCAGCCAAGATCTCGCAGCGGATAGCAATCAGCCCCAGCATTTT.

The chain couples TRBV11-2 to TRBJ1-2; 7 nucleotides line up with TRBD1. CDR3 size: 17 residues. The germline V gene encodes CDR1 SGHAT and CDR2 FQNNGV. Trimming at V came to 7 bases and at J to 8 bases, leaving 22 bases not matched to a gene. In DNA form, the CDR3 reads TGTGCCAGCACCCTAGGTTTGCTGGGACAGTCCCAAGGGGGCTACACCTTC. Translated, it gives CASTLGLLGQSQGGYTF.

The rearrangement joins TRBV27 to TRBJ2-3, with D perhaps TRBD1 (5 bases). The germline V gene encodes CDR1 MNHEY and CDR2 SMNVEV (reference sequence). The length of the CDR3 is 14 residues. V shed 6 bases and J shed 4 bases, with 14 bases lying between them. This CDR3 reads CASRTVGAPDTQYF. The CDR3 DNA reads TGTGCCAGCAGGACAGTTGGGGCCCCAGATACGCAGTATTTT.

J is TRBJ1-1 and V is TRBV5-4; D gene uncertain. This CDR3 contains 12 residues. With 1 base removed from V and 1 base from J, the gap between germline ends came to 2 bases. Germline V lookup: CDR1 SGHNT, CDR2 YYREEE (reference sequence). The CDR3 region is CASSLSNTEAFF. DNA for the CDR3: TGTGCCAGCAGCTTGTCGAACACTGAAGCTTTCTTT.

This clone was recorded once. CDR3 residues: CASSFTATYEQYF. DNA of the CDR3: TGTGCCAGCAGTTTCACAGCGACCTACGAGCAGTACTTC. V gene TRBV28 combines with J gene TRBJ2-7; D remains ambiguous. Per germline, CDR1 MDHEN and CDR2 SYDVKM. This CDR3 region has 13 residues. Trimming stripped 3 bases from V and 2 bases from J, with 8 bases between. The full variable domain, with the rest looked up from reference TRBV28 and TRBJ2-7, is DVKVTQSSRYLVKRTGEKVFLECVQDMDHENMFWYRQDPGLGLRLIYFSYDVKMKEKGDIPEGYSVSREKKERFSLILESASTNQTSMYLCASSFTATYEQYFGPGTRLTVT.

This chain connects TRBV9 to TRBJ2-7, with D possibly TRBD1 on 5 matching bases. The V end was cut by 3 bases, the J end by 5 bases, with 9 bases between. Germline V gene lookup returns CDR1 SGDLS and CDR2 YYNGEE. CDR3 length: 12 amino acids. CDR3 protein: CASSAGHNEQYF. For the CDR3, the DNA is TGTGCCAGCAGCGCCGGACATAACGAGCAGTACTTC.

This chain connects TRBV7-7 to TRBJ2-7; the D is unclear. Trimming cost V 5 bases and J 0 bases, with 8 bases left between them. CDR1 and CDR2 (germline): SSHAT, FNYEAQ (reference sequence). This CDR3 has 13 amino acids. As DNA, the CDR3 is TGTGCCAGCAGCCCCATGGGCTCCTACGAGCAGTACTTC. Its protein is CASSPMGSYEQYF.

The chain couples TRBV7-9 to TRBJ2-1; D gene uncertain. This CDR3 has 15 amino acids. The germline V gene has CDR1 SEHNR and CDR2 FQNEAQ (reference sequence). Trimming pared 8 bases from V and 2 bases from J, leaving 16 bases between. This chain's CDR3 is CASEADVEAYNEQFF. As DNA, the CDR3 is TGTGCCAGCGAGGCGGATGTCGAAGCCTACAATGAGCAGTTCTTC.